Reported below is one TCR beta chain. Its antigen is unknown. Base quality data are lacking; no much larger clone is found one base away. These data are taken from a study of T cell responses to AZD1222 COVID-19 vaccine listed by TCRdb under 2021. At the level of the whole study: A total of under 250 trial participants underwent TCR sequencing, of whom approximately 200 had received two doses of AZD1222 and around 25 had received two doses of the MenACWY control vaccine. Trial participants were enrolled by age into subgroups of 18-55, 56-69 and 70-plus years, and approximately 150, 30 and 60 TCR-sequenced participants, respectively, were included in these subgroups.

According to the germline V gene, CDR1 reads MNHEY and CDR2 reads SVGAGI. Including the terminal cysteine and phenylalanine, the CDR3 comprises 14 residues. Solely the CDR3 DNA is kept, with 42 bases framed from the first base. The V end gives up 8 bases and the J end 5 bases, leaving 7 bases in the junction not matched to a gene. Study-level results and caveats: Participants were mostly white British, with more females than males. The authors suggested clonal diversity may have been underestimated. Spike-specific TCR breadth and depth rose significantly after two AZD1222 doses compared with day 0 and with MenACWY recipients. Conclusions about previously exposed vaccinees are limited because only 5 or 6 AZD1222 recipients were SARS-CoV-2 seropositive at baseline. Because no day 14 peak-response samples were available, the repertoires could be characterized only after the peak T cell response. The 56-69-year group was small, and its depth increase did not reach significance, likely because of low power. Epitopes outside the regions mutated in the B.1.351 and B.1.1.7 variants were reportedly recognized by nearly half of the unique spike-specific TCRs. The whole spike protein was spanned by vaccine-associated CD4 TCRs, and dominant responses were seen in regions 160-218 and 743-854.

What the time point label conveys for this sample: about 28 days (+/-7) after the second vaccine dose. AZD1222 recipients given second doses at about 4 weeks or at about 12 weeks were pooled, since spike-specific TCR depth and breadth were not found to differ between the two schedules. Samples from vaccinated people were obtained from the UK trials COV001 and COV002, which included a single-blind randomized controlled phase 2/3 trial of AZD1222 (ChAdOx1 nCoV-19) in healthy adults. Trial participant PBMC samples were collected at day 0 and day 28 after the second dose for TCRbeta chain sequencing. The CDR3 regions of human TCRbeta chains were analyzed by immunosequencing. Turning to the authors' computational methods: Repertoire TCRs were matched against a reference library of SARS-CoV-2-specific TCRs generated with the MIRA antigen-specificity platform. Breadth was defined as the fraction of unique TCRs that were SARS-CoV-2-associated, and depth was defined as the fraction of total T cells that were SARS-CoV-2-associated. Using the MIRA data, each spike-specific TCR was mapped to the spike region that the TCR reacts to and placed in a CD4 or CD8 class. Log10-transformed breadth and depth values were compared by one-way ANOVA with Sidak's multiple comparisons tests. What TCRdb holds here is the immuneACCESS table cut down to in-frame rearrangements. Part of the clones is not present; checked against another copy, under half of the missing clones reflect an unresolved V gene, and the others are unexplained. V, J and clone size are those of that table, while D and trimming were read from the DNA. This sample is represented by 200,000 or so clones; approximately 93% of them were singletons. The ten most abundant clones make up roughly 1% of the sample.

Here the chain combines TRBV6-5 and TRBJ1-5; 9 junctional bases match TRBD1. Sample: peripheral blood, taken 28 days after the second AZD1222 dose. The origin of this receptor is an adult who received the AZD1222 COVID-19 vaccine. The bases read TGTGCCAGCCAGGACAGGGGAGGCGATCAGCCCCAGCATTTT. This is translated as CASQDRGGDQPQHF.